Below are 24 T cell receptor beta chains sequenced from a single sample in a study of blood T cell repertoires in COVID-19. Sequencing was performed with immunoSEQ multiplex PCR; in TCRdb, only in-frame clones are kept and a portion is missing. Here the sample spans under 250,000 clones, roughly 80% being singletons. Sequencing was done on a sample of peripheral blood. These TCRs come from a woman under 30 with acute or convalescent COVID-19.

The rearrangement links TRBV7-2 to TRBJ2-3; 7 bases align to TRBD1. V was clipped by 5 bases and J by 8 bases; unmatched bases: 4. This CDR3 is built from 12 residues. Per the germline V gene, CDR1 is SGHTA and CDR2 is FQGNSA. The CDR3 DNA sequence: TGTGCCAGCAGCCCCAGGGGGATTACGCAGTATTTT. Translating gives CASSPRGITQYF.

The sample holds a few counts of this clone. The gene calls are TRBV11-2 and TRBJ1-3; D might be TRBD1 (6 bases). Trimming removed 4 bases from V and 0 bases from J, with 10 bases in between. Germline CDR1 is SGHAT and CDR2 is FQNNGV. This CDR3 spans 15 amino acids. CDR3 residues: CASSSGTNSGNTIYF. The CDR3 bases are TGTGCCAGCAGCTCAGGGACAAACTCTGGAAACACCATATATTTT.

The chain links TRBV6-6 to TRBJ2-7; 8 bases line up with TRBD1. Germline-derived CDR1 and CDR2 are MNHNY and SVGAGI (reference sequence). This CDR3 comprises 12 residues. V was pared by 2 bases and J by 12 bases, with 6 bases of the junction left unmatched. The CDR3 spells CASSYTQGAGYF. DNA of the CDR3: TGTGCCAGCAGTTACACTCAGGGGGCTGGGTACTTC.

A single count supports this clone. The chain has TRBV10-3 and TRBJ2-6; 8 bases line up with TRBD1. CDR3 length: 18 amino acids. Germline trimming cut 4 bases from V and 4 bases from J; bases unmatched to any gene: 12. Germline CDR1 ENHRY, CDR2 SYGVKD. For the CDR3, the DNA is TGTGCCATCAGTGCCGGGACAGGTACCCCGATCGGGGCCAACGTCCTGACTTTC. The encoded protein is CAISAGTGTPIGANVLTF.

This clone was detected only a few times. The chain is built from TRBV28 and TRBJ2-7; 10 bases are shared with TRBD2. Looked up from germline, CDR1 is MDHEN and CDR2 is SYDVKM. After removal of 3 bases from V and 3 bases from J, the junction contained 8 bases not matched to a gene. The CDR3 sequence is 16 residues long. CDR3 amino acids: CASSFRGLARIYEQYF. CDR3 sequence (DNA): TGTGCCAGCAGTTTTAGGGGACTAGCGAGAATCTACGAGCAGTACTTC.

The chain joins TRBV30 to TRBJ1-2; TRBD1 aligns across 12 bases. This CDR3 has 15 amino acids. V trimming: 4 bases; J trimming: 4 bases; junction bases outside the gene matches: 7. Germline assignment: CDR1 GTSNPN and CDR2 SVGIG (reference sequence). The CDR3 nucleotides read TGTGCCTGGACAGATGGGACAGGGGGCGGCTATGGCTACACCTTC. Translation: CAWTDGTGGGYGYTF.

CDR3 nucleotide sequence: TGTGCCAGCCGAATAGCCAAAGCGGGAGATGAGCAGTTCTTC. This translates into CASRIAKAGDEQFF. V usage is TRBV21-1 and J usage is TRBJ2-1; the table's D gene call, TRBD2, was not cross checked with the DNA. TRBV21-1 is noted as a pseudogene. The CDR3 spans 14 residues.

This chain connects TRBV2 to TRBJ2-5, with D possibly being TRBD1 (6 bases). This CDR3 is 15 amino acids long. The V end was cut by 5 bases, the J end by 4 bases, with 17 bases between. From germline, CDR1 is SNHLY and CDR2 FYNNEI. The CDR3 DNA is TGTGCCAGCAGTTACCAGGGGAGAGGGGGAGAGACCCAGTACTTC. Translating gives CASSYQGRGGETQYF.

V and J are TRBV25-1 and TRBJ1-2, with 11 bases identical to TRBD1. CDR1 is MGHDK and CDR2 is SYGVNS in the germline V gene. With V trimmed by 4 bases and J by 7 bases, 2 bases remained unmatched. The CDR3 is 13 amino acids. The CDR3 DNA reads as TGTGCCAGCAGTGTTGGACAGGGGGCTGGCTACACCTTC. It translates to CASSVGQGAGYTF.

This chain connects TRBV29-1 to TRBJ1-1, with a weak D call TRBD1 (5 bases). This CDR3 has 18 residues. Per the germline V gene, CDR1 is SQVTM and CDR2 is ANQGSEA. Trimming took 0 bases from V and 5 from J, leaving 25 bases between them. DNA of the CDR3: TGCAGCGTTGAAGAGATTCCTCCAGGGCCTGGGAGGAGGACTGAAGCTTTCTTT. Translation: CSVEEIPPGPGRRTEAFF.

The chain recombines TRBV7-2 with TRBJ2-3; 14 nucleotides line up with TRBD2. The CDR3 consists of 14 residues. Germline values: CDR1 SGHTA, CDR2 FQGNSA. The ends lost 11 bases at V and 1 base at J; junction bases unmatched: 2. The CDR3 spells CAGTSGRGTDTQYF. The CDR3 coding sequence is TGTGCCGGGACTAGCGGGAGAGGCACAGATACGCAGTATTTT.

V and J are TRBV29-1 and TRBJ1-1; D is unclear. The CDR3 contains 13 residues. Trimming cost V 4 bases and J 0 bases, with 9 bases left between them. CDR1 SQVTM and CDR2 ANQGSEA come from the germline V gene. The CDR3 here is CSVARRMNTEAFF. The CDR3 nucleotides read TGCAGCGTTGCGAGGCGAATGAACACTGAAGCTTTCTTT.

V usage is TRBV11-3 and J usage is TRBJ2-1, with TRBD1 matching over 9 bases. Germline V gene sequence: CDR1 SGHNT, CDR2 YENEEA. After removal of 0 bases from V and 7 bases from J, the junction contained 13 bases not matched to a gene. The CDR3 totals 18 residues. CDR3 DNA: TGTGCCAGCAGCTTAGACCAAGGCGGGACAGGGAGGAAAAATGAGCAGTTCTTC. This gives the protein CASSLDQGGTGRKNEQFF.

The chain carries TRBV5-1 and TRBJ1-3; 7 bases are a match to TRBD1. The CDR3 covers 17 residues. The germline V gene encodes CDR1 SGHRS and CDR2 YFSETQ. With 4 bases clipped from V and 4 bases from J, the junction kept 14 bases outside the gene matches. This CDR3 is CASSAEGARAKGNTIYF. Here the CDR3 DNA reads TGCGCCAGCAGCGCGGAGGGGGCCAGGGCCAAAGGAAACACCATATATTTT.

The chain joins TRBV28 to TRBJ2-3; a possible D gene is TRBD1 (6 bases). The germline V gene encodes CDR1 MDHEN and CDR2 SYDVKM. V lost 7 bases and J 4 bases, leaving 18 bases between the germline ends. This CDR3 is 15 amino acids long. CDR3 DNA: TGTGCCAGCACCCAAGTTGTGGGGGCCCCAGATACGCAGTATTTT. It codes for CASTQVVGAPDTQYF.

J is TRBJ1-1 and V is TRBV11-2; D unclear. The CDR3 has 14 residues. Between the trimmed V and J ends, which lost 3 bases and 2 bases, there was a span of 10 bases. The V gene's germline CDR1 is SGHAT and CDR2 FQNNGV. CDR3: CASSFRILNTEAFF. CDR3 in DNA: TGTGCCAGCAGCTTCCGAATTCTAAACACTGAAGCTTTCTTT.

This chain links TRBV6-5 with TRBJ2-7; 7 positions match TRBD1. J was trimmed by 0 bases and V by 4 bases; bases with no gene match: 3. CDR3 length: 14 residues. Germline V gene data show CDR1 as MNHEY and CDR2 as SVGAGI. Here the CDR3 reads CASSFDRASYEQYF. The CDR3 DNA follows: TGTGCCAGCAGTTTCGACAGGGCCTCCTACGAGCAGTACTTC.

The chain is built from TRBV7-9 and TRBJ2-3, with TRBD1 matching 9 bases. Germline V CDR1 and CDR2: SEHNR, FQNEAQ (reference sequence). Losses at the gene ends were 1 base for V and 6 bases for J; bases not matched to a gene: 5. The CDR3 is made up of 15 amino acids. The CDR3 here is CASSLEGQGSDTQYF. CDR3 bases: TGTGCCAGCAGCTTAGAGGGACAGGGTTCGGATACGCAGTATTTT.

The CDR3 DNA reads as TGTGCCAGCAGCCAACAGGGGAACACTGAAGCTTTCTTT. This gives the protein CASSQQGNTEAFF. J is TRBJ1-1 and V is TRBV7-2; weak D call: TRBD1 (6 bases). With 5 bases removed from V and 1 base from J, the gap between germline ends came to 8 bases. There are 13 residues in the CDR3. CDR1 SGHTA and CDR2 FQGNSA come from the germline V gene.

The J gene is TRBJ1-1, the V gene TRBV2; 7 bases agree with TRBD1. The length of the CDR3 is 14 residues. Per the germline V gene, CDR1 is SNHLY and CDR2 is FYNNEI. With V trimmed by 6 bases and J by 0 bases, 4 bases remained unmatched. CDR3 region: CASRRQGMNTEAFF. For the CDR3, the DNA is TGTGCCAGCAGAAGACAGGGCATGAACACTGAAGCTTTCTTT.

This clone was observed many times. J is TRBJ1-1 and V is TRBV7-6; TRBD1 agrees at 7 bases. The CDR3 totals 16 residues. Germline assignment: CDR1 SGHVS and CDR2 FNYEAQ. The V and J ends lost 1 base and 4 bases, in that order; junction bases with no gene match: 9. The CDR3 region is CASSLEEGALSTEAFF. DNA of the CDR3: TGTGCCAGCAGCTTAGAAGAGGGGGCGTTGAGCACTGAAGCTTTCTTT.

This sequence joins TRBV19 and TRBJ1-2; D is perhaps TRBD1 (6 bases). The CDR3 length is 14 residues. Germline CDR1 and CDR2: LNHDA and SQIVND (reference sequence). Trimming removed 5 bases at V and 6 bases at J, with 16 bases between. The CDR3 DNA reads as TGTGCCAGTAGTCCCCCACAGGGTCTCGATGGCTACACCTTC. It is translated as CASSPPQGLDGYTF.

CDR3 protein: CASSLGTTEELFF. CDR3 in DNA: TGTGCCAGCAGCTTGGGGACAACGGAGGAGCTGTTTTTT. This rearrangement joins TRBV5-6 to TRBJ2-2; possible D gene TRBD1, 5 bases. Germline loops: CDR1 SGHDT, CDR2 YYEEEE. The CDR3 loop spans 13 amino acids. V dropped 0 bases and J dropped 10 bases, with 10 bases sitting between them.

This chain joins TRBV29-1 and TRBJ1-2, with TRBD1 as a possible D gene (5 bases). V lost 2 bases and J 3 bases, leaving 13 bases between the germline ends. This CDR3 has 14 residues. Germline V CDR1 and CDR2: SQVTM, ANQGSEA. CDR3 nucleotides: TGCAGCGTTGAATATAGGGGAAACTACTATGGCTACACCTTC. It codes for CSVEYRGNYYGYTF.